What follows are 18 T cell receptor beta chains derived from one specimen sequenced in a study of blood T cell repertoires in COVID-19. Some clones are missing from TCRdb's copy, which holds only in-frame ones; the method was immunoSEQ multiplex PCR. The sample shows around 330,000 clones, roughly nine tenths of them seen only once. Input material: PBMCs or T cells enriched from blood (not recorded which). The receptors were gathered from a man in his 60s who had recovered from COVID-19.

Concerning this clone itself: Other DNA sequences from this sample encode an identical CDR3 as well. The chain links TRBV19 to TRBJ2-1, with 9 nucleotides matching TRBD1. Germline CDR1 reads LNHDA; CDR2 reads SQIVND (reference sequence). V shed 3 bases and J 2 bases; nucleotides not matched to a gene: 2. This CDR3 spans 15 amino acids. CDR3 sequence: CASSMGQGPYNEQFF. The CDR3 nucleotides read TGTGCCAGTAGTATGGGACAGGGCCCCTACAATGAGCAGTTCTTC.

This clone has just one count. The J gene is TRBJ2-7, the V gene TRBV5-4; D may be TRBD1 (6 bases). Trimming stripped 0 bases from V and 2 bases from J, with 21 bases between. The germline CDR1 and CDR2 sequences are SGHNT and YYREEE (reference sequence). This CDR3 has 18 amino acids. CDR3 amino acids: CASSLGSGQLNQPYEQYF. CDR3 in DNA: TGTGCCAGCAGCTTGGGGAGCGGACAGCTCAACCAACCCTACGAGCAGTACTTC.

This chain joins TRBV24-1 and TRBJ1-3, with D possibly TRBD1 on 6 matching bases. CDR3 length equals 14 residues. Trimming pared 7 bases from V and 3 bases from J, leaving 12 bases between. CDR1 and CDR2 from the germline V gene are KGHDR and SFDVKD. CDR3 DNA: TGTGCCACCAGCACGGGGGGCTTTGGAAACACCATATATTTT. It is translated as CATSTGGFGNTIYF.

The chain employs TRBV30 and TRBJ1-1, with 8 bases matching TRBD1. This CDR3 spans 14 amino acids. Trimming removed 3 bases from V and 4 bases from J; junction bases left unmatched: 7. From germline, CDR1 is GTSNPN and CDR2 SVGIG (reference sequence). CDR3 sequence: CAWSGQGALTEAFF. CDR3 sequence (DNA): TGTGCCTGGAGCGGACAGGGAGCGCTCACTGAAGCTTTCTTT.

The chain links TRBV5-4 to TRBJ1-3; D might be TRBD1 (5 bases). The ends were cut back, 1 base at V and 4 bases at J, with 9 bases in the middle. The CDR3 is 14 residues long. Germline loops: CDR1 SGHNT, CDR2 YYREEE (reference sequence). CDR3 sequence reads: CASSLQGTGNTIYF. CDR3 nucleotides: TGTGCCAGCAGCTTGCAGGGAACCGGAAACACCATATATTTT.

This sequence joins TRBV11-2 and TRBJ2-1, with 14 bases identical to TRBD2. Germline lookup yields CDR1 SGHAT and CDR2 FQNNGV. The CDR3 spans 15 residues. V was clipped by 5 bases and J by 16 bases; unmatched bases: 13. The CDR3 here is CASSRLAGGEMMSFF. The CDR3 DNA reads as TGTGCCAGCAGCCGACTAGCGGGAGGGGAGATGATGTCTTTCTTC.

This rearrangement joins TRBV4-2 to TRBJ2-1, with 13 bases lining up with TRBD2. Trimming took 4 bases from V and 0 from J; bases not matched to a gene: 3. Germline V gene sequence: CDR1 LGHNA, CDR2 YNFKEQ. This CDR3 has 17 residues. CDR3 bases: TGTGCCAGCAGCCCGCGGACTAGCGGGAGCTCCTACAATGAGCAGTTCTTC. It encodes CASSPRTSGSSYNEQFF.

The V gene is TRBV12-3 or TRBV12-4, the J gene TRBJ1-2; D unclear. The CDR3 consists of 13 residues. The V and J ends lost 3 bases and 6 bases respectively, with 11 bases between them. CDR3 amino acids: CASSFSGENGYTF. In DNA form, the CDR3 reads TGTGCCAGCAGTTTTTCCGGGGAGAATGGCTACACCTTC.

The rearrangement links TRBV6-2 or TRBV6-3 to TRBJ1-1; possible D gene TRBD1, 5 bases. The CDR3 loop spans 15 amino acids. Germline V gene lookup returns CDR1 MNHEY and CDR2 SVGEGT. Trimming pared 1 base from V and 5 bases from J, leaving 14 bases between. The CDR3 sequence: CASSYLGLRGTEAFF. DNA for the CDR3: TGTGCCAGCAGTTACTTGGGACTCAGAGGGACTGAAGCTTTCTTT.

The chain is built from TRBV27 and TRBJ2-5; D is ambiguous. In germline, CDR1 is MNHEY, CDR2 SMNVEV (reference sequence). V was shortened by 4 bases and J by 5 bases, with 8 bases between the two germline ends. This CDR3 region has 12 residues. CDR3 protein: CASSYVGETQYF. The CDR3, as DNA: TGTGCCAGCAGTTACGTCGGGGAGACCCAGTACTTC.

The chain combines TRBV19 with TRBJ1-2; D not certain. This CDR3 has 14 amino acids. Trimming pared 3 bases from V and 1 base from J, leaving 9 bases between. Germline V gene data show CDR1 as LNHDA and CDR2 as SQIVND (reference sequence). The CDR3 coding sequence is TGTGCCAGTAGTATTTCCCAGGTTAACTATGGCTACACCTTC. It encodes CASSISQVNYGYTF.

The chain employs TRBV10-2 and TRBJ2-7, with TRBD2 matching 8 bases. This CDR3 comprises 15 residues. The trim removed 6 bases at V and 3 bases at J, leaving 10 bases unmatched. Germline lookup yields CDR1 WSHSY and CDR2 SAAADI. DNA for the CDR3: TGCGCCAGCAGATTAAGAGCGGGAGAATACTACGAGCAGTACTTC. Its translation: CASRLRAGEYYEQYF.

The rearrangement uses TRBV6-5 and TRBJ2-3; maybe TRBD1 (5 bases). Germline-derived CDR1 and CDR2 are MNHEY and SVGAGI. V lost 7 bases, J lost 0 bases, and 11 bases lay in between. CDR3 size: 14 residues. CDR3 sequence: CASNSDSSTDTQYF. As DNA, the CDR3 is TGTGCCAGCAATTCAGACAGTAGCACAGATACGCAGTATTTT.

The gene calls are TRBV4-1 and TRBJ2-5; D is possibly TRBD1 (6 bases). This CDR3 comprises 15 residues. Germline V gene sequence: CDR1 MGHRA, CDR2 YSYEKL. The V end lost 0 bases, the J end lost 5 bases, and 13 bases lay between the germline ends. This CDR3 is CASSQDGGREETQYF. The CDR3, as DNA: TGCGCCAGCAGCCAAGATGGGGGCAGGGAGGAGACCCAGTACTTC.

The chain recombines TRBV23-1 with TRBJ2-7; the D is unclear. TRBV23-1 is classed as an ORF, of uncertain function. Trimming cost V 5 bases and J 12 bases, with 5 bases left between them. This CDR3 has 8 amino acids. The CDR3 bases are TGCGCCAGCAGTGGGCGGTACTTC. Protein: CASSGRYF.

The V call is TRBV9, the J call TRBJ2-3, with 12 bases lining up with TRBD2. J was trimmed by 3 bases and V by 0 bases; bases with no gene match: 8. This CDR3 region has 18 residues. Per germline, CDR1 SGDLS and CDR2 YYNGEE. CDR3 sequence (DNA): TGTGCCAGCAGCGTAGGGAGGGGACTAGCGGGCTTGACAGATACGCAGTATTTT. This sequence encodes CASSVGRGLAGLTDTQYF.

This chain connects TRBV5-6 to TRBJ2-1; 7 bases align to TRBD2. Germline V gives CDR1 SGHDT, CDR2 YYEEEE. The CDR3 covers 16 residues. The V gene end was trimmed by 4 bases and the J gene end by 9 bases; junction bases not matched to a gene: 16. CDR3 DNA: TGTGCCAGCAGCCCGCGGGGCGCGGGAGAGGCAATTGAGCAGTTCTTC. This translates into CASSPRGAGEAIEQFF.

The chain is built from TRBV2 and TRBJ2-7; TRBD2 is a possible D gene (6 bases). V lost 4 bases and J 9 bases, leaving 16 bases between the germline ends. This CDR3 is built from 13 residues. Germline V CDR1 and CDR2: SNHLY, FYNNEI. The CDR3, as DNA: TGTGCCAGCAGTGGTCACGGGGGAGAATGGCAGTACTTC. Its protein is CASSGHGGEWQYF.